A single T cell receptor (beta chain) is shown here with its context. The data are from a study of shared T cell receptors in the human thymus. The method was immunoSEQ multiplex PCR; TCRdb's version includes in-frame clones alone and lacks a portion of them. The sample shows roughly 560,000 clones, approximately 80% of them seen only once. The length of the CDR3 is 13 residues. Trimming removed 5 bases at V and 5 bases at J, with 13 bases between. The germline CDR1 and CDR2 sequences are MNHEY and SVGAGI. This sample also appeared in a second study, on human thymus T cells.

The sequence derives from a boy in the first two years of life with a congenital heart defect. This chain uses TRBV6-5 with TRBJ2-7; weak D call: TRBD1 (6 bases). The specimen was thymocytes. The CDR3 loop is CASSPLDRHEQYF. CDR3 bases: TGTGCCAGCAGTCCATTGGACAGACACGAGCAGTACTTC.